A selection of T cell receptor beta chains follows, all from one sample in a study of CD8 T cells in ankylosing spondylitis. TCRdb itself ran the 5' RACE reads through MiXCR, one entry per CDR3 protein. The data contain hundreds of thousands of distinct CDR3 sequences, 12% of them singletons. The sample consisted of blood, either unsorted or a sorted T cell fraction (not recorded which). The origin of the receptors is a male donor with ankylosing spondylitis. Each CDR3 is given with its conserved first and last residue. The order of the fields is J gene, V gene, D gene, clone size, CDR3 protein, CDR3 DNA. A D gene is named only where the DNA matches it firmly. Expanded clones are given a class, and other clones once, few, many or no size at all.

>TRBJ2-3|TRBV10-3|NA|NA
CAISESRSGPTDTQYF
TGTGCCATCAGTGAGTCGAGGTCGGGGCCCACAGATACGCAGTATTTT
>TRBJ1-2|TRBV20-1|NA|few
CSATRSGYGYTF
TGCAGTGCCACGCGATCAGGGTATGGCTACACCTTC
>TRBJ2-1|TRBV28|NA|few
CASKVPGAYNEQFF
TGTGCCAGCAAAGTTCCAGGGGCCTACAATGAGCAGTTCTTC
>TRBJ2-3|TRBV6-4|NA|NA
CASSDTTADTQYF
TGTGCCAGCAGTGACACCACGGCAGATACGCAGTATTTT
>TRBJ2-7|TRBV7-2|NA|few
CASSLFTGGAEQYF
TGTGCCAGCAGCTTATTTACAGGGGGGGCCGAGCAGTACTTC
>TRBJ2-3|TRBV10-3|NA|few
CAITKDTSTDTQYF
TGTGCCATCACGAAAGACACTAGCACAGATACGCAGTATTTT
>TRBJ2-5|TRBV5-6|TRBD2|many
CASSLDGTSGSETQYF
TGTGCCAGCAGCTTGGACGGGACTAGCGGGTCAGAGACCCAGTACTTC
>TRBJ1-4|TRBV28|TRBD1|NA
CASSETGGDEKLFF
TGTGCCAGCAGTGAGACAGGGGGCGATGAAAAACTGTTTTTT
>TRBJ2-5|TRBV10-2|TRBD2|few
CASSRITSAETQYF
TGCGCCAGCAGTCGGATAACTAGCGCAGAGACCCAGTACTTC
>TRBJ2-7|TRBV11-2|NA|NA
CASSLGRSVNSYEQYF
TGTGCCAGCAGCTTGGGGAGAAGTGTAAACTCCTACGAGCAGTACTTC
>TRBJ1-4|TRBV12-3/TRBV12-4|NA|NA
CASSPRRGATAVHEKLFF
TGTGCCAGCAGTCCACGACGGGGGGCAACAGCAGTCCATGAAAAACTGTTTTTT
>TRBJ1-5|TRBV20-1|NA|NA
CSARRLMGPQHF
TGCAGTGCTAGACGACTCATGGGGCCCCAGCATTTT
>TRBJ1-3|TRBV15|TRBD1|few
CATSRQGGRTGNTIYF
TGTGCCACCAGCAGACAAGGGGGCCGGACCGGTAACACCATATATTTT
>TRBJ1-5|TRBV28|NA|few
CASSLGPGVDSNQPQHF
TGTGCCAGCAGCCTCGGCCCGGGGGTGGATAGCAATCAGCCCCAGCATTTT
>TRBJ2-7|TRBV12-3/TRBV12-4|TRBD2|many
CASNLRGGRDYEQYF
TGTGCCAGCAACTTACGTGGGGGGAGGGACTACGAGCAGTACTTC
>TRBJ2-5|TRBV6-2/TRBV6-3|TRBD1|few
CASSYPQGPRVVETQYF
TGTGCCAGCAGTTACCCACAGGGGCCACGGGTGGTAGAGACCCAGTACTTC
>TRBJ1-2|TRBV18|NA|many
CASSPRTAPNYGYTF
TGTGCCAGCTCACCCCGGACAGCCCCTAACTATGGCTACACCTTC
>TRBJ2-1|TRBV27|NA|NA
CASSKDYYNEQFF
TGTGCCAGCAGTAAGGACTATTACAATGAGCAGTTCTTC
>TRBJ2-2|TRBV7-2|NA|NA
CASSLLAPRNSGELFF
TGTGCCAGCAGCTTATTGGCCCCCAGAAATTCCGGGGAGCTGTTTTTT
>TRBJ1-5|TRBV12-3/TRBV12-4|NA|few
CASTLWDRNQPQHF
TGTGCCAGCACCCTATGGGACCGGAATCAGCCCCAGCATTTT
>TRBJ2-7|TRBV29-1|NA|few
CSVEDTGRGYEQYF
TGCAGCGTTGAAGACACCGGCAGGGGTTACGAGCAGTACTTC
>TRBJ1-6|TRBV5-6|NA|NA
CASSLYWPNSPLHF
TGTGCCAGCAGCTTGTATTGGCCTAATTCACCCCTCCACTTT
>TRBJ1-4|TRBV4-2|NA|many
CASSSNRVQSLFF
TGTGCCAGCAGCTCCAACCGGGTCCAGAGTCTGTTTTTT
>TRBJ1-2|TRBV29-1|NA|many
CSVAPVLLLSGYTF
TGCAGCGTTGCCCCTGTCCTACTATTATCGGGCTACACCTTC
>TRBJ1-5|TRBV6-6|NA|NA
CASNGPPNQPQHF
TGTGCCAGCAACGGACCGCCTAATCAGCCCCAGCATTTT
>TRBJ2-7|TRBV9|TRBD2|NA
CASSVGSGITPYEQYF
TGTGCCAGCAGCGTAGGGAGCGGGATAACCCCCTACGAGCAGTACTTC
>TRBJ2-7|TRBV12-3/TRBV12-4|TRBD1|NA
CASRSRQGMGYEQYF
TGTGCCAGCAGGAGTAGACAGGGGATGGGGTACGAGCAGTACTTC
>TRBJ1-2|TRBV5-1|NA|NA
CASSLGQHDGYTF
TGCGCCAGCAGCCTCGGACAGCACGATGGCTACACCTTC
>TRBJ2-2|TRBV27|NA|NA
CASRLQNTGELFF
TGTGCCAGCAGGCTCCAGAACACCGGGGAGCTGTTTTTT
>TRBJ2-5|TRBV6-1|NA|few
CASSEVAQGLGETQYF
TGTGCCAGCAGTGAAGTAGCGCAGGGTTTGGGTGAGACCCAGTACTTC
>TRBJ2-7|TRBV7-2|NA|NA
CASSARQRTYEQYF
TGTGCCAGCAGCGCACGACAGAGGACCTACGAGCAGTACTTC
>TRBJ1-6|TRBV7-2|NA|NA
CASSLASREFNSPLHF
TGTGCCAGCAGCTTAGCGTCAAGGGAATTCAATTCACCCCTCCACTTT
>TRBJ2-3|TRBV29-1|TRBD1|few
CSVEGQGGDTQYF
TGCAGCGTTGAGGGACAGGGAGGAGATACGCAGTATTTT
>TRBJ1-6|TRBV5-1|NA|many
CASSLGVNNSPLHF
TGCGCCAGCAGCTTAGGGGTGAACAATTCACCCCTCCACTTT
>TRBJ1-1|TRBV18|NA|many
CASSQWVDTEAFF
TGTGCCAGCTCACAGTGGGTGGACACTGAAGCTTTCTTT
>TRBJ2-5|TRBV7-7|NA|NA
CASSFSTQETQYF
TGTGCTAGCAGCTTCAGCACCCAAGAGACCCAGTACTTC
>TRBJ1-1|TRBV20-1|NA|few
CSAREPTGLVTEAFF
TGCAGTGCTAGAGAACCTACCGGGTTAGTCACTGAAGCTTTCTTT
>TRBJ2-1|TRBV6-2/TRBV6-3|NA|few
CASRADYNEQFF
TGTGCCAGCAGGGCTGACTACAATGAGCAGTTCTTC
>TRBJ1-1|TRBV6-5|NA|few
CASSSTGVNAFF
TGTGCCAGCAGCTCGACAGGCGTGAACGCTTTCTTT
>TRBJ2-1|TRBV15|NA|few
CATRVDGGDSYNEQFF
TGTGCCACCAGGGTGGATGGCGGAGACTCCTACAATGAGCAGTTCTTC
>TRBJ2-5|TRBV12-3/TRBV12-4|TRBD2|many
CASSLASWGLAMGKETQYF
TGTGCCAGCAGTTTAGCCTCTTGGGGACTAGCTATGGGTAAAGAGACCCAGTACTTC
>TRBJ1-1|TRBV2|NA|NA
CASRPGHPTEAFF
TGTGCCAGCAGGCCGGGACACCCCACTGAAGCTTTCTTT
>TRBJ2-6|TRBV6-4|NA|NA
CASSENPGANVLTF
TGTGCCAGCAGTGAGAACCCGGGGGCCAACGTCCTGACTTTC
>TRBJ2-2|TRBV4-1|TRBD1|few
CASSQVPQGAGTGELFF
TGCGCCAGCAGCCAAGTTCCACAGGGGGCGGGCACCGGGGAGCTGTTTTTT
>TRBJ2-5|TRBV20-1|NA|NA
CSAVDWRETQYF
TGCAGTGCTGTTGACTGGCGGGAGACCCAGTACTTC
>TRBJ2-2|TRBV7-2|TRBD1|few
CASSYDRESTGELFF
TGTGCCAGCAGCTATGACAGGGAGAGCACCGGGGAGCTGTTTTTT
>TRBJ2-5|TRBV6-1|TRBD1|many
CASRRTGQETQYF
TGTGCCAGCAGGCGGACAGGCCAAGAGACCCAGTACTTC
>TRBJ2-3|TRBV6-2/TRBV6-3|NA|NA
CASLRADTDTQYF
TGTGCCAGCCTTCGTGCCGACACAGATACGCAGTATTTT
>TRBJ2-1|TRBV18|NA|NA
CASSPTGDSEQFF
TGTGCCAGCTCACCAACAGGTGACAGTGAGCAGTTCTTC
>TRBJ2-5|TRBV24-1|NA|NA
CATSEQRVPRTQYF
TGTGCCACCAGTGAACAGAGGGTTCCTAGGACCCAGTACTTC
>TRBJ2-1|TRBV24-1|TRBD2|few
CATSEASGRAYNEQFF
TGTGCCACCAGTGAGGCTAGCGGGAGGGCCTACAATGAGCAGTTCTTC
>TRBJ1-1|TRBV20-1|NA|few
CSARGPGDAFF
TGCAGTGCTCGCGGACCAGGGGACGCTTTCTTT
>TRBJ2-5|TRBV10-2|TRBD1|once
CASSHLTGYQETQYF
TGTGCCAGCAGTCATCTGACAGGGTACCAAGAGACCCAGTACTTC
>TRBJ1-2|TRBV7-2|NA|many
CASSLDRIYGYTF
TGTGCCAGCAGCTTAGACAGGATCTATGGCTACACCTTC
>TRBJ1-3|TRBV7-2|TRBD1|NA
CASSSRTGGNTIYF
TGTGCCAGCAGCTCAAGGACAGGGGGAAACACCATATATTTT
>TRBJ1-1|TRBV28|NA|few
CASQAGMMAEAFF
TGTGCCAGCCAAGCAGGGATGATGGCTGAAGCTTTCTTT
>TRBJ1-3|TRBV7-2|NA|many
CASSLGTYSGNTIYF
TGTGCCAGCAGCTTAGGGACATACTCTGGAAACACCATATATTTT
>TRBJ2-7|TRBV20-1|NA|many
CSASRQDGRYEQYF
TGCAGTGCTAGCCGCCAGGATGGGCGCTACGAGCAGTACTTC
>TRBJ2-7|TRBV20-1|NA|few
CSARDSPEEQYF
TGCAGTGCTAGAGATTCACCTGAGGAGCAGTACTTC